This record covers a single T cell receptor beta chain. The data originate from a study of cytomegalovirus exposure and HLA in healthy donors. The PCR contained 60 Vbeta and 13 Jbeta primers. Profiling relied on immunoSEQ multiplex PCR, and the TCRdb table lists in-frame clones only, not all of them. The ten top clones account for around 1.1%, within a sample of about 200,000 clones. Sequencing was carried out using PBMCs. The sequence was obtained from a girl between 2 and 10 years old in good health and CMV-seropositive.

The CDR3 reads CASSFLGVRGTNEKLFF. CDR3 coding DNA: TGTGCCAGCAGTTTCCTTGGTGTCAGGGGGACTAATGAAAAACTGTTTTTT. V and J are TRBV2 and TRBJ1-4, with 7 bases identical to TRBD1. V shed 5 bases and J 2 bases; nucleotides not matched to a gene: 11. Looked up from germline, CDR1 is SNHLY and CDR2 is FYNNEI. The CDR3 is 17 amino acids.